The next 9 T cell receptor beta chains were all read from a single sample in a study of blood T cell repertoires in COVID-19 (dated by TCRdb to 2018 to 2021). The library was obtained by the immunoSEQ multiplex PCR assay. Drawn from immuneACCESS, this table holds only the in-frame rearrangements with V and J called that TCRdb kept. Clones are partly lost; checked studies trace under half to an unresolved V gene and leave the rest unexplained. The sample table records fewer than 65,000 clones; 90% of these occur just once. Approximately 4% of the sample is held by the ten biggest clonotypes. Sequencing input: peripheral blood. These TCRs come from a human donor in a cohort sampled during active COVID-19.

The chain is built from TRBV9 and TRBJ1-5; TRBD1 might be the D (6 bases). Germline loops: CDR1 SGDLS, CDR2 YYNGEE. Between the trimmed V and J ends, which lost 3 bases and 0 bases, there was a span of 10 bases. The CDR3 sequence is 15 residues long. CDR3 sequence (DNA): TGTGCCAGCAGCGAGGGACATTATAGCAATCAGCCCCAGCATTTT. Protein: CASSEGHYSNQPQHF.

The V gene is TRBV6-1, the J gene TRBJ2-7, with D maybe TRBD2 (6 bases). Germline CDR1 MNHNS, CDR2 SASEGT. Trimming pared 0 bases from V and 2 bases from J, leaving 11 bases between. The CDR3 covers 15 residues. The CDR3: CASSEAYRGTYEQYF. The CDR3 DNA is TGTGCCAGCAGTGAAGCGTATCGGGGGACCTACGAGCAGTACTTC.

The gene calls are TRBV5-8 and TRBJ2-7; TRBD2 matches at 7 bases. This CDR3 spans 16 amino acids. Germline CDR1 and CDR2: SGHTS and YDEGEE. V lost 5 bases to trimming and J lost 0 bases; unmatched junction nucleotides: 11. This CDR3 is CASRPRTRRSSYEQYV. CDR3 nucleotide sequence: TGTGCCAGCAGACCACGGACTAGAAGGAGCTCCTACGAGCAGTACGTC.

This chain joins TRBV12-3 or TRBV12-4 and TRBJ1-2; D not certain. The germline V and J ends were trimmed by 5 bases and 8 bases, with 9 bases remaining between them. The CDR3 runs 11 residues. The CDR3: CASSRRGGYTF. The CDR3, as DNA: TGTGCCAGCAGTCGCCGTGGCGGCTACACCTTC.

V gene TRBV3-1 (or the pseudogene TRBV3-2) combines with J gene TRBJ2-5; 7 nucleotides align to TRBD1. The CDR3 has 14 amino acids. Germline lookup yields CDR1 LGHDT and CDR2 YNNKEL (reference sequence). V dropped 4 bases and J dropped 1; count of bases not matched to a gene: 3. CDR3 nucleotides: TGTGCCAGCAGCCTCCGGACAGGCCAAGAGACCCAGTACTTC. Its translation: CASSLRTGQETQYF.

This sequence joins TRBV2 and TRBJ1-6; D perhaps matches TRBD1 (5 bases). V was shortened by 3 bases and J by 18 bases, with 18 bases between the two germline ends. This CDR3 is built from 13 residues. The germline V gene encodes CDR1 SNHLY and CDR2 FYNNEI. The DNA for the CDR3 is TGTGCCAGCAGTGACTTTCCCTCCCGGGGGAGCCACTTT. Protein product: CASSDFPSRGSHF. Combining the CDR3 with reference TRBV2 and TRBJ1-6 gives the whole variable domain EPEVTQTPSHQVTQMGQEVILRCVPISNHLYFYWYRQILGQKVEFLVSFYNNEISEKSEIFDDQFSVERPDGSNFTLKIRSTKLEDSAMYFCASSDFPSRGSHFGNGTRLTVT.

The CDR3 DNA sequence: TGCGCCAGCAGCGGGGCTAGATCCTTAGGCACGCAGTATTTT. It is translated as CASSGARSLGTQYF. This chain connects TRBV5-1 to TRBJ2-3, with D possibly TRBD1 on 5 matching bases. Per the germline V gene, CDR1 is SGHRS and CDR2 is YFSETQ. This CDR3 spans 14 amino acids. The V gene lost 4 bases and the J gene lost 9 bases, with 18 bases spanning the gap.

The rearrangement links TRBV11-2 to TRBJ2-7; 10 bases map to TRBD2. The ends lost 5 bases at V and 4 bases at J; junction bases unmatched: 8. The CDR3 spans 15 residues. Germline V gene sequence: CDR1 SGHAT, CDR2 FQNNGV. Written as DNA, the CDR3 is TGTGCCAGCAGCCGGGGAGCGGGAGGGCGTTACGAGCAGTACTTC. Its protein product is CASSRGAGGRYEQYF.

The rearrangement uses TRBV28 and TRBJ2-5; 13 positions match TRBD2. The CDR3 covers 15 residues. CDR1 is MDHEN, CDR2 SYDVKM, per germline. The J segment lost 6 bases and the V segment lost 6 bases, leaving 7 bases of the junction unmatched. Here the CDR3 DNA reads TGTGCCAGCAGCCGACGGACTAGCGGGAGCCAGACCCAGTACTTC. Translated, it gives CASSRRTSGSQTQYF.